The 29 T cell receptor beta chains in this list originate from one sample, sequenced in a study of T-cell memory formation after mild COVID-19. TCRdb analysed the 5' RACE reads with MiXCR anew, one entry per CDR3 protein. The sample holds roughly 250,000 distinct CDR3 sequences, roughly 17% seen once. Sequenced material: PBMCs or a T cell subset sorted from them (not recorded which). These receptors were obtained from a man younger than 35 who had mild COVID-19 (a few samples of this study predate the infection). Cell type and time point are not known.

The table lists this clonotype with a few counts. The genes are TRBV7-9 and TRBJ2-2, with TRBD2 matching over 10 bases. Germline-derived CDR1 and CDR2 are SEHNR and FQNEAQ (reference sequence). Trimming took 6 bases from V and 9 from J; bases not matched to a gene: 13. This CDR3 spans 16 amino acids. This chain's CDR3 is CASSFRTSGYTWELFF. The CDR3 coding sequence is TGTGCCAGCAGTTTTAGGACTAGCGGCTATACCTGGGAGCTGTTTTTT.

The rearrangement uses TRBV4-1 and TRBJ2-3; 9 positions agree with TRBD1. CDR3 length: 18 residues. Trimming took 1 base from V and 2 from J; bases not matched to a gene: 10. Looked up from germline, CDR1 is MGHRA and CDR2 is YSYEKL. The CDR3 DNA follows: TGCGCCAGCAGCCAAGCCGGGGCCGGGACAGGGCTCACAGATACGCAGTATTTT. Translating gives CASSQAGAGTGLTDTQYF.

This clonotype has a count of ten or more. The chain combines TRBV12-3 or TRBV12-4 with TRBJ2-3, with D tentatively TRBD2 (7 bases). V was cut by 5 bases and J by 6 bases, with 15 bases left in between. The CDR3 has 14 amino acids. CDR3 amino acids: CASSLGGGHDTQYF. The CDR3 DNA sequence: TGTGCCAGCAGTCTTGGGGGGGGGCATGATACGCAGTATTTT.

The V call is TRBV4-1, the J call TRBJ2-2; the match to TRBD2 covers 7 bases. The CDR3 has 16 amino acids. Per the germline V gene, CDR1 is MGHRA and CDR2 is YSYEKL. After removal of 4 bases from V and 0 bases from J, the junction contained 5 bases not matched to a gene. The CDR3 is CASSPRDYPNTGELFF. The CDR3 DNA is TGCGCCAGCAGCCCCCGGGACTACCCGAACACCGGGGAGCTGTTTTTT.

V is TRBV6-5 and J is TRBJ2-7, with D tentatively TRBD2 (7 bases). V lost 5 bases, J lost 2 bases, and 16 bases lay in between. Germline V gene sequence: CDR1 MNHEY, CDR2 SVGAGI. The CDR3 loop spans 15 amino acids. CDR3 sequence reads: CASSAYGGAAYEQYF. CDR3 coding DNA: TGTGCCAGCAGTGCCTATGGGGGGGCCGCCTACGAGCAGTACTTC.

This clonotype was seen a handful of times. The chain carries TRBV20-1 and TRBJ2-4, with D unresolved. Germline CDR1 reads DFQATT; CDR2 reads SNEGSKA (reference sequence). The CDR3 runs 12 residues. V gave up 2 bases and J gave up 7 bases, with 9 bases separating them. CDR3 amino acids: CSARSQNNIQYF. DNA for the CDR3: TGCAGTGCTAGAAGCCAGAATAACATTCAGTACTTC.

The genes are TRBV4-3 and TRBJ2-7; D is ambiguous. The CDR3 is made up of 14 amino acids. Trimming took off 1 base at V and 3 bases at J, with 10 bases between the two ends. CDR1 and CDR2 (germline): LGHNA, YSLEER. CDR3 in amino acids: CASSQAAPGYEQYF. The CDR3 bases are TGCGCCAGCAGCCAAGCGGCCCCGGGCTACGAGCAGTACTTC.

V usage is TRBV15 and J usage is TRBJ1-1; D is undetermined. The germline gives CDR1 LNHNV, CDR2 YYDKDF (reference sequence). Between the trimmed V and J ends, which lost 1 base and 2 bases, there was a span of 8 bases. This CDR3 is 14 amino acids long. CDR3 sequence reads: CATSRALVNTEAFF. In DNA, the CDR3 is TGTGCCACCAGCAGAGCCCTTGTCAACACTGAAGCTTTCTTT.

The chain has TRBV20-1 and TRBJ2-2; 7 nucleotides line up with TRBD1. J was trimmed by 5 bases and V by 2 bases; bases with no gene match: 5. This CDR3 has 14 amino acids. From germline, CDR1 is DFQATT and CDR2 SNEGSKA (reference sequence). The CDR3 protein is CSARPGQRTGELFF. The CDR3, as DNA: TGCAGTGCTAGACCGGGACAGAGAACCGGGGAGCTGTTTTTT.

This clonotype was recorded a few times. This chain links TRBV28 with TRBJ1-5; possibly TRBD1 for D (6 bases). The CDR3 consists of 13 residues. Between the trimmed V and J ends, which lost 10 bases and 0 bases, there was a span of 10 bases. Germline CDR1 and CDR2: MDHEN and SYDVKM. CDR3 amino acids: CAIRTASNQPQHF. The CDR3 region has the DNA TGTGCCATCCGGACAGCTAGCAATCAGCCCCAGCATTTT.

V gene TRBV9 combines with J gene TRBJ2-2, with D perhaps given as TRBD1 or TRBD2 (5 bases each). Trimming removed 4 bases from V and 4 bases from J, with 17 bases in between. Germline loops: CDR1 SGDLS, CDR2 YYNGEE. This CDR3 is 16 amino acids long. The CDR3 sequence: CASSPRSGPPTGELFF. CDR3 bases: TGTGCCAGCAGCCCCCGCTCGGGACCGCCCACCGGGGAGCTGTTTTTT.

This chain joins TRBV29-1 and TRBJ2-3; no clear D. V was pared by 7 bases and J by 4 bases, with 15 bases between. This CDR3 contains 13 residues. The germline gives CDR1 SQVTM, CDR2 ANQGSEA. CDR3 nucleotide sequence: TGCAGCGCCCGCGGCGGTTACCCAGATACGCAGTATTTT. Residues: CSARGGYPDTQYF.

V is TRBV7-2 and J is TRBJ1-2, with 9 positions matching TRBD1. The CDR3 is 14 amino acids. CDR1 is SGHTA, CDR2 FQGNSA, per germline. Unmatched junction bases numbered 7, after V lost 5 bases and J lost 6 bases. The CDR3: CASSGAGTGHGYTF. The CDR3 region has the DNA TGTGCCAGCAGCGGCGCCGGGACAGGGCATGGCTACACCTTC.

V gene TRBV7-2 combines with J gene TRBJ2-5; the D gene could be TRBD1 or TRBD2 (7 bases each). Germline loops: CDR1 SGHTA, CDR2 FQGNSA. V shed 5 bases and J shed 4 bases, with 17 bases lying between them. The CDR3 spans 15 residues. The chain's CDR3 is CASSVRQGGTETQYF. As DNA, the CDR3 is TGTGCCAGCAGCGTAAGACAGGGAGGGACAGAGACCCAGTACTTC.

In this sample, this clonotype turned up a few times. The V call is TRBV6-5, the J call TRBJ2-1, with unresolved D. Trimming took off 4 bases at V and 6 bases at J, with 19 bases between the two ends. This CDR3 contains 16 residues. From germline, CDR1 is MNHEY and CDR2 SVGAGI. The CDR3: CASSSPPSSGANEQFF. The CDR3 coding sequence is TGTGCCAGCAGTTCGCCCCCTTCTTCTGGTGCCAATGAGCAGTTCTTC.

The chain recombines TRBV2 with TRBJ2-3; D is undetermined. CDR3 size: 16 residues. CDR1 is SNHLY and CDR2 is FYNNEI in the germline V gene. The V and J ends lost 7 bases and 0 bases respectively, with 17 bases between them. Written as DNA, the CDR3 is TGTGCCAGCACTTCAAGTGCGGATCCCAGCACAGATACGCAGTATTTT. It is translated as CASTSSADPSTDTQYF.

This clonotype was observed a handful of times. J is TRBJ2-5 and V is TRBV5-1; D not certain. V lost 6 bases and J lost 4, with 19 bases in between. The V gene's germline CDR1 is SGHRS and CDR2 YFSETQ. The CDR3 spans 15 residues. CDR3 protein: CASTPLTHDRETQYF. The CDR3 DNA reads as TGCGCCAGCACCCCACTAACTCACGACCGAGAGACCCAGTACTTC.

V gene TRBV10-1 combines with J gene TRBJ2-2; possibly TRBD2 for D (7 bases). This CDR3 is 16 amino acids long. Germline V gene lookup returns CDR1 WNHNN and CDR2 SYGVQD (reference sequence). Trimming cost V 3 bases and J 4 bases, with 15 bases left between them. CDR3 nucleotide sequence: TGCGCCAGCAGTGAATTGGCGGGGGCTACCACCGGGGAGCTGTTTTTT. Protein: CASSELAGATTGELFF.

This clonotype has more than one count but fewer than ten. The V gene is TRBV7-6, the J gene TRBJ2-7; TRBD1 or TRBD2 may be the D gene (5 bases each). CDR3 length: 15 residues. Trimming removed 1 base at V and 5 bases at J, with 15 bases between. Germline CDR1 and CDR2: SGHVS and FNYEAQ. This chain's CDR3 is CASSLGWGNHHEQYV. Here the CDR3 DNA reads TGTGCCAGCAGCTTAGGTTGGGGGAATCACCACGAGCAGTACGTC.

The rearrangement joins TRBV3-1 to TRBJ1-6; D call uncertain. V was shortened by 1 base and J by 11 bases, with 12 bases between the two germline ends. The CDR3 is 14 amino acids. Per germline, CDR1 LGHDT and CDR2 YNNKEL (reference sequence). CDR3 region: CASSQGLVGTPLHF. The CDR3 nucleotides read TGTGCCAGCAGCCAAGGCCTGGTGGGTACACCCCTCCACTTT.

V and J are TRBV5-1 and TRBJ2-1; no reliable D call. Germline V gives CDR1 SGHRS, CDR2 YFSETQ. The CDR3 is made up of 11 amino acids. Trimming took off 3 bases at V and 9 bases at J, with 7 bases between the two ends. CDR3 loop: CASSWSSEQFF. DNA of the CDR3: TGCGCCAGCAGCTGGTCCAGTGAGCAGTTCTTC.

This clonotype was seen many times. This chain links TRBV23-1 with TRBJ1-4, with D unclear. TRBV23-1 is an open reading frame whose function is uncertain. The CDR3 runs 9 residues. V was pared by 5 bases and J by 8 bases, with 0 bases between. CDR3 region: CASSEKLFF. The CDR3 DNA sequence: TGCGCCAGCAGTGAAAAACTGTTTTTT.

This chain links TRBV7-6 with TRBJ2-5, with 7 bases fitting TRBD1. CDR3 size: 17 residues. CDR1 and CDR2 (germline): SGHVS, FNYEAQ. With 7 bases clipped from V and 2 bases from J, the junction kept 16 bases outside the gene matches. The CDR3 loop is CASTARVRTGYQETQYF. For the CDR3, the DNA is TGTGCCAGCACCGCTAGGGTTCGGACAGGCTATCAAGAGACCCAGTACTTC.

The CDR3 reads CASSATSNTEAFF. In nucleotides, the CDR3 is TGCGCCAGCAGCGCAACATCGAACACTGAAGCTTTCTTT. V usage is TRBV4-3 and J usage is TRBJ1-1; D gene ambiguous. Trimming shortened V by 5 bases and J by 1 base, and 8 bases separated the two germline ends. In germline, CDR1 is LGHNA, CDR2 YSLEER. The CDR3 runs to 13 residues.

This clonotype showed up just a few times. CDR3 sequence: CASSLEGTPDTQYF. The CDR3 DNA sequence: TGTGCCAGCAGCTTGGAGGGAACGCCAGATACGCAGTATTTT. This chain joins TRBV5-6 and TRBJ2-3; D ambiguous. V was cut by 0 bases and J by 4 bases, with 9 bases left in between. Germline CDR1 and CDR2: SGHDT and YYEEEE. This CDR3 has 14 residues.

This clonotype was recorded at least ten times. J is TRBJ1-1 and V is TRBV5-1, with no clear D. CDR3 length: 13 amino acids. V lost 0 bases and J lost 7, with 10 bases in between. Per the germline V gene, CDR1 is SGHRS and CDR2 is YFSETQ. The CDR3 DNA reads TGCGCCAGCAGCTTGGAGGCGGATAGTGAAGCTTTCTTT. It is translated as CASSLEADSEAFF.

This clonotype was picked up a small number of times. The CDR3 region has the DNA TGTGCCAGTACCACGGGAGTCGGGTACAATGAGCAGTTCTTC. It translates to CASTTGVGYNEQFF. The gene calls are TRBV19 and TRBJ2-1, with D maybe TRBD2 (6 bases). V lost 7 bases and J 4 bases, leaving 14 bases between the germline ends. Germline V gene sequence: CDR1 LNHDA, CDR2 SQIVND (reference sequence). The CDR3 covers 14 residues.

The chain uses TRBV27 and TRBJ2-7; TRBD1 might be the D (8 bases). Germline CDR1 is MNHEY and CDR2 is SMNVEV (reference sequence). This CDR3 contains 14 residues. Between the trimmed V and J ends, which lost 4 bases and 4 bases, there was a span of 14 bases. CDR3 DNA sequence: TGTGCCAGCAGTTCAACACAGGGGGGGTACGAGCAGTACTTC. It yields the protein CASSSTQGGYEQYF.

This clonotype has ten or more counts. This chain links TRBV7-9 with TRBJ2-1; TRBD1 agrees at 7 bases. The V gene end was trimmed by 3 bases and the J gene end by 8 bases; junction bases not matched to a gene: 13. Germline-derived CDR1 and CDR2 are SEHNR and FQNEAQ (reference sequence). CDR3 length equals 16 residues. Written as DNA, the CDR3 is TGTGCCAGCAGCTTTCCCGAGACAGGGATGTCCCATGAGCAGTTCTTC. Protein: CASSFPETGMSHEQFF.